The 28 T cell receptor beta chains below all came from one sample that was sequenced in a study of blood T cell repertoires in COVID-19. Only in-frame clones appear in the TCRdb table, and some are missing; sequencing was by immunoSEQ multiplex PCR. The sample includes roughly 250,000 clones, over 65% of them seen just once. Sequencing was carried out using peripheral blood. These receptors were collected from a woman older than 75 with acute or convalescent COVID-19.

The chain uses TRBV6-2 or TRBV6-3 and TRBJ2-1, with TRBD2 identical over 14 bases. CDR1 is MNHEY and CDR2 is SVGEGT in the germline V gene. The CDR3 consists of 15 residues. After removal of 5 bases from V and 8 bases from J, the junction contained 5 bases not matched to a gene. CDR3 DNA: TGTGCCAGCAGTCCGACTAGCGGGGGGGCTGATGAGCAGTTCTTC. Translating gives CASSPTSGGADEQFF.

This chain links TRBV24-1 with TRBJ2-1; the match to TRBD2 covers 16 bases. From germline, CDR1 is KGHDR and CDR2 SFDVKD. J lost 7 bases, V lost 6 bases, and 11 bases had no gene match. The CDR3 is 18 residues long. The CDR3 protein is CATSNSPGLAGGSNEQFF. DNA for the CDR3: TGTGCCACCAGTAATAGCCCGGGACTAGCGGGAGGGTCGAATGAGCAGTTCTTC.

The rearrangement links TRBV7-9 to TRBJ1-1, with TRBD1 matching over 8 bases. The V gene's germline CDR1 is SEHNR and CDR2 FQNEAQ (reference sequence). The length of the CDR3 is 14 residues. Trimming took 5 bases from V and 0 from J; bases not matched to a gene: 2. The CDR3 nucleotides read TGTGCCAGCAGCCGGACAGGGATGAACACTGAAGCTTTCTTT. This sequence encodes CASSRTGMNTEAFF.

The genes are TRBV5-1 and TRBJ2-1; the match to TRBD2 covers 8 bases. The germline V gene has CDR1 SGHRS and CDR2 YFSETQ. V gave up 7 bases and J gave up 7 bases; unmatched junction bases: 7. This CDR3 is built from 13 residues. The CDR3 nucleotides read TGCGCCAGCTGTACTAGCGGTAATAATGAGCAGTTCTTC. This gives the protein CASCTSGNNEQFF.

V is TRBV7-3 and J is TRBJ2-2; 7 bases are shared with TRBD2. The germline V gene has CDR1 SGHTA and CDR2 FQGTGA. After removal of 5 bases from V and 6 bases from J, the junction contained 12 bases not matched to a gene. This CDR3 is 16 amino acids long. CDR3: CASSQSSGTAAGELFF. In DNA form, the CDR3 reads TGTGCCAGCAGCCAGTCAAGCGGGACGGCGGCCGGGGAGCTGTTTTTT. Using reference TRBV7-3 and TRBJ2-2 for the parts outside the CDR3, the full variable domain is GAGVSQTPSNKVTEKGKYVELRCDPISGHTALYWYRQSLGQGPEFLIYFQGTGAADDSGLPNDRFFAVRPEGSVSTLKIQRTERGDSAVYLCASSQSSGTAAGELFFGEGSRLTVL.

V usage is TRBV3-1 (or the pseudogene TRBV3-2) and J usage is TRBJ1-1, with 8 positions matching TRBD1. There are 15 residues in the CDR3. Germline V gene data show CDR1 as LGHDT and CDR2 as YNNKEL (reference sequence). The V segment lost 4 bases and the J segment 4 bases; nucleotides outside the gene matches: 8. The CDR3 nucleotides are TGTGCCAGCAGCCCCATAGACAGGGGAGGCACTGAAGCTTTCTTT. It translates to CASSPIDRGGTEAFF.

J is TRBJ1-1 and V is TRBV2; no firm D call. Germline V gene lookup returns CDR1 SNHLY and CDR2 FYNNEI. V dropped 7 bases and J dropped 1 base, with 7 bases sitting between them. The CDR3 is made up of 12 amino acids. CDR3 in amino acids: CASKRWNTEAFF. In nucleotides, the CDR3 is TGTGCCAGCAAGCGGTGGAACACTGAAGCTTTCTTT.

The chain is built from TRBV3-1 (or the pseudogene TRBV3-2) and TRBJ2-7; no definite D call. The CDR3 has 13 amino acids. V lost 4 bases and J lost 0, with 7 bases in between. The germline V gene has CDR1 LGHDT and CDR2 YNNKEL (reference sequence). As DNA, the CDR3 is TGTGCCAGCAGCCTACTCGGCTCCTACGAGCAGTACTTC. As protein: CASSLLGSYEQYF.

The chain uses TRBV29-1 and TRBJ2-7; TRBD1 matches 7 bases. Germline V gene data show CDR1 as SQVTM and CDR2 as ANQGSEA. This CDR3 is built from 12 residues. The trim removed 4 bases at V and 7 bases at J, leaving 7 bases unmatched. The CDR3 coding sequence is TGCAGCGTTGTTCAGGGGGAATATGAGCAGTACTTC. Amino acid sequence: CSVVQGEYEQYF.

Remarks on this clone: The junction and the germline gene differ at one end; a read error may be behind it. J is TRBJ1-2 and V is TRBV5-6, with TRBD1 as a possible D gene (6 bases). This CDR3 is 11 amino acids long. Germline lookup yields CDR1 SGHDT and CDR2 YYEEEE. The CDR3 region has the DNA TGTGCCAGCAGCGTCCGGGACACGATCACTTTC. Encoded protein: CASSVRDTITF.

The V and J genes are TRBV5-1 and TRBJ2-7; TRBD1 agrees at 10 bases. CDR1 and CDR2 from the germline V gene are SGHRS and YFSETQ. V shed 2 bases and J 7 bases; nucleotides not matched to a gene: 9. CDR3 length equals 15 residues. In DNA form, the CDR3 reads TGCGCCAGCAGCTTTGTGGGACAGGGGCTGGATGAGCAGTACTTC. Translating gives CASSFVGQGLDEQYF.

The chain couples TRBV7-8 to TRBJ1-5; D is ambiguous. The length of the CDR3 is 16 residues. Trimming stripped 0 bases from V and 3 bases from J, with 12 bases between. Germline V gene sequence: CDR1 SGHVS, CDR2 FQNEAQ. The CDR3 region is CASSLAVPSFNQPQHF. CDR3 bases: TGTGCCAGCAGCTTAGCGGTCCCCAGTTTCAATCAGCCCCAGCATTTT.

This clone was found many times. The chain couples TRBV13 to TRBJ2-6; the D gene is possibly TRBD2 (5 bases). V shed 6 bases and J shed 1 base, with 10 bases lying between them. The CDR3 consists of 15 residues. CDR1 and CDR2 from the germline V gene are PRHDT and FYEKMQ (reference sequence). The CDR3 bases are TGTGCCAGCAGACTCGAGGGATCTGGGGCCAACGTCCTGACTTTC. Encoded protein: CASRLEGSGANVLTF.

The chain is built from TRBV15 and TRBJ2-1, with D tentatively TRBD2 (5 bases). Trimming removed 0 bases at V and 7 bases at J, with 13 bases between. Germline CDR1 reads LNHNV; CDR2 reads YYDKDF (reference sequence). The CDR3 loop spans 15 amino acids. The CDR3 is CATSRDLIARNEQFF. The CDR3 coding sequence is TGTGCCACCAGCAGAGATTTAATAGCGCGAAATGAGCAGTTCTTC.

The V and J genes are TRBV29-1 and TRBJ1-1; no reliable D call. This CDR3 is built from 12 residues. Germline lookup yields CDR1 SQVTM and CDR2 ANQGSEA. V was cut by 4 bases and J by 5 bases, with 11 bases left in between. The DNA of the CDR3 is TGCAGCGTTGGGGCAGGAGGGACTGAAGCTTTCTTT. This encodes CSVGAGGTEAFF.

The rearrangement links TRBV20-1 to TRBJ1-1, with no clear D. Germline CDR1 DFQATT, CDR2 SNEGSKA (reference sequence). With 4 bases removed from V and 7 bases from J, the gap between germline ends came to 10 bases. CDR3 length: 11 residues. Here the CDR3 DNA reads TGCAGTGCTACCCCACTGCTTGAAGCTTTCTTT. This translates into CSATPLLEAFF.

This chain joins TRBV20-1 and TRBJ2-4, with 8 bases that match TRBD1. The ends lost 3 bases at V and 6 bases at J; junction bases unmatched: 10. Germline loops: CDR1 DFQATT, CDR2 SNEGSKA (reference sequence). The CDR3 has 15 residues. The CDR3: CSASGGQVGGNIQYF. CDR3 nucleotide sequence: TGCAGTGCTAGTGGGGGACAGGTGGGAGGAAACATTCAGTACTTC.

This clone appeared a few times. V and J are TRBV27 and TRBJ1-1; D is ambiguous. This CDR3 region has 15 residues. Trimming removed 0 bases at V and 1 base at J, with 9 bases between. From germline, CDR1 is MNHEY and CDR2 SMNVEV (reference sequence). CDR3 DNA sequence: TGTGCCAGCAGTTTATCGGCAGAGCGGAACACTGAAGCTTTCTTT. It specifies CASSLSAERNTEAFF.

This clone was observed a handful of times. In nucleotides, the CDR3 is TGTGCCAGCAGCTTAGCCAGGGCGAGGGAGCTGTTTTTT. Protein: CASSLARARELFF. The chain has TRBV7-2 and TRBJ2-2; tentative D call: TRBD1 (5 bases). V lost 0 bases to trimming and J lost 9 bases, with 8 bases between them. The germline V gene has CDR1 SGHTA and CDR2 FQGNSA. CDR3 length equals 13 residues.

The CDR3 loop is CASSWGPGQPQHF. The CDR3 DNA is TGTGCCAGCTCGTGGGGGCCGGGTCAGCCCCAGCATTTT. The genes are TRBV12-3 or TRBV12-4 and TRBJ1-5, with D perhaps matching TRBD1 (6 bases). The V gene lost 8 bases and the J gene lost 6 bases, with 14 bases spanning the gap. The CDR3 runs 13 residues.

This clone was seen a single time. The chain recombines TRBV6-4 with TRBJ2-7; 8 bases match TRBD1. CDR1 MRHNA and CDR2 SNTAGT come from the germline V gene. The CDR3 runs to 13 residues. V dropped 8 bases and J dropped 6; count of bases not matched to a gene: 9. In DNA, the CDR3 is TGTGCCAGCTCCCACCGGGACAGGTGCGAGCAGTACTTC. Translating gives CASSHRDRCEQYF.

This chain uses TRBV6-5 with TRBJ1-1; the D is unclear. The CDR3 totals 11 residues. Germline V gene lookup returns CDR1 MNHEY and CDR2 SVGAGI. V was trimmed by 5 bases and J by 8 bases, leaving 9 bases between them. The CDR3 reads CASSTGGEAFF. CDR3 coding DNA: TGTGCCAGCAGTACGGGTGGGGAAGCTTTCTTT.

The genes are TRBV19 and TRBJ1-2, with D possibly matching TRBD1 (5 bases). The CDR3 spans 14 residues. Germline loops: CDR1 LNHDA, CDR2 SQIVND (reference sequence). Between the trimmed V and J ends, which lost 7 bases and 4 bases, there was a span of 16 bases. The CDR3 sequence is CASTPQGNRYGYTF. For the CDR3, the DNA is TGTGCCAGTACTCCCCAGGGAAATCGCTATGGCTACACCTTC.

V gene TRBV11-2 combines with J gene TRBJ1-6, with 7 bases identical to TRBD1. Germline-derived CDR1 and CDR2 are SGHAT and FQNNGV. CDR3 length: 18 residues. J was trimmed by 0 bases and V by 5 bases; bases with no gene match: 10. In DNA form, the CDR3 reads TGTGCCAGCAGCCCGAGACAGGGAAGGAGCTCCTATAATTCACCCCTCCACTTT. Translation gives CASSPRQGRSSYNSPLHF.

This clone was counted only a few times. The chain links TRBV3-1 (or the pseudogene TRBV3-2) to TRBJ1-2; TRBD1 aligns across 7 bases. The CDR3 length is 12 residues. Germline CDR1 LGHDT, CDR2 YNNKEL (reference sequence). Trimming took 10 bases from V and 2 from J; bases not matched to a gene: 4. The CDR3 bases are TGTGCCACAACGACAGGGAACTATGGCTACACCTTC. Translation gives CATTTGNYGYTF.

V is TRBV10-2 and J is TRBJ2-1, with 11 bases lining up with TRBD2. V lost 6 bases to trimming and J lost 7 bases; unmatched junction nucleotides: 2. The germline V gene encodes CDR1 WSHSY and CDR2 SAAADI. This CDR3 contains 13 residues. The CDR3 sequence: CASRLAGANEQFF. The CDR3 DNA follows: TGCGCCAGCAGACTAGCGGGAGCTAATGAGCAGTTCTTC.

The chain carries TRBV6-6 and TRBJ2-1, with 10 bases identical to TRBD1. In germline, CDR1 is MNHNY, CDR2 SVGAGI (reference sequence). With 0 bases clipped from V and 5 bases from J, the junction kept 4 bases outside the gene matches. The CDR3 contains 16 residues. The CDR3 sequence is CASSYSVGTGDNEQFF. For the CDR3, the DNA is TGTGCCAGCAGTTACTCCGTCGGGACAGGGGACAATGAGCAGTTCTTC.

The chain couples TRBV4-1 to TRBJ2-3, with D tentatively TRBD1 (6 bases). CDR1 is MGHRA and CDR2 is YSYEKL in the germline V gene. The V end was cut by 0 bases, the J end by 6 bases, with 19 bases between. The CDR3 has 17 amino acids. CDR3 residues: CASSQDRGTMGADTQYF. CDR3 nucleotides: TGCGCCAGCAGCCAAGATCGAGGGACCATGGGGGCGGATACGCAGTATTTT.